This TCR beta chain was identified during a study of metastatic and nonmetastatic thyroid tumors. This CDR3 spans 15 amino acids. V was clipped by 7 bases and J by 7 bases; unmatched bases: 11. Germline CDR1 and CDR2: LNHDA and SQIVND (reference sequence). With MiXCR, TCRdb reprocessed the PCR reads. This table has about 18,000 clones, 30% to 35% appearing once. None of the patients had undergone any treatment ahead of thyroid surgery. Sequencing used tumor tissue. The receptor's source is a female donor with papillary thyroid cancer or a benign thyroid nodule (not recorded which). Some clones in this sample may be carry-over from other donors' samples. V is TRBV19 and J is TRBJ2-1; 9 positions match TRBD2. The CDR3 DNA follows: TGTGCCAGTACCCGGAGCGGGGGGCCGCGTAATGAGCAGTTCTTC. Translating it yields CASTRSGGPRNEQFF.